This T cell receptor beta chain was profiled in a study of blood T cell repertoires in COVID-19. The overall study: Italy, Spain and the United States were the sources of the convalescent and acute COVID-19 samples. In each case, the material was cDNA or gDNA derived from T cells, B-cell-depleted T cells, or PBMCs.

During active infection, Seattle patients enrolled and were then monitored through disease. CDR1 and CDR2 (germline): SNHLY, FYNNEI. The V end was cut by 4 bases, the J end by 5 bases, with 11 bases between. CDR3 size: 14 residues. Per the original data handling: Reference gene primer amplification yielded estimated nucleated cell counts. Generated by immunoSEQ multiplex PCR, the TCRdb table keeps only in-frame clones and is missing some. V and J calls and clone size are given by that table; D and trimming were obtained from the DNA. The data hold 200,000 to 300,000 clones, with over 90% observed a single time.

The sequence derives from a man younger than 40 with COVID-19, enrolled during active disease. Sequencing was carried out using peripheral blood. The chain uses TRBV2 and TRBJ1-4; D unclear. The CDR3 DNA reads TGTGCCAGCAGTGGTCAGGCGGGGAATGAAAAACTGTTTTTT. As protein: CASSGQAGNEKLFF.